This T cell receptor beta chain was sequenced for a study of blood T cell repertoires in COVID-19. As for the study in general: The United States, Italy and Spain supplied acute and convalescent COVID-19 samples.

Original methodology: Amplification of reference gene primers provided the estimated nucleated cell counts. Measured with immunoSEQ multiplex PCR; TCRdb has only the in-frame clones, and not every one. That table supplies the V and J calls and clone size; D and trimming were determined from the DNA. This table holds about 320,000 clones, 85% found once. Those who participated ranged in age from 18 to 89 years and resided in about two dozen US areas. Deletions cut 6 bases from V and 7 bases from J, with 13 bases between. Germline V gene lookup returns CDR1 SGHAT and CDR2 FQNNGV. The CDR3 is 12 amino acids.

The source of this sequence is a woman aged 30 to 39 who had been exposed to COVID-19. The rearrangement links TRBV11-2 to TRBJ2-7, with D perhaps TRBD1 (5 bases). The specimen sequenced was PBMCs or T cells enriched from blood (not recorded which). CDR3 loop: CASSQGLREQYF. The CDR3 bases are TGTGCCAGCAGTCAGGGATTGCGGGAGCAGTACTTC.